This T cell receptor (beta chain) was retrieved from a study of blood T cell repertoires in COVID-19 (dated by TCRdb to the early 2020s). About the full investigation: Samples from collaborators originated in the United States, Italy and Spain and spanned both the acute and convalescent phases of COVID-19. The prospective study material was composed of cDNA or gDNA derived from T cells, B-cell-depleted T cells, or PBMCs. The dataset comprised deeply sampled blood TCRbeta repertoires from subjects exposed to, actively infected with, or recovered from COVID-19. The repertoires were released in a freely available public database intended as a resource for research on the immune response to SARS-CoV-2. The samples were drawn from two sources: the first 160 participants of the ongoing ImmuneRACE study, and 1,000 to 1,500 subjects contributed by 6 global collaborators. Nearly every sample came with metadata listing a de-identified subject ID, COVID-19 status, age in years and sex. Where HLA class I and class II types were available, the types were taken from metadata supplied by the sample provider, not from assay-based typing. Overall study outcomes, separate from this receptor: Clinical and demographic metadata were provided uncurated, with the amount varying by source and participant.

Remarks on this clone: This receptor's antigen is unknown. No clone much larger than this one lies a single base away; base qualities are absent.

Each collaborating institution followed its own protocols to collect whole blood in K2EDTA tubes. For TCRbeta analysis, collaborators shipped samples as frozen whole blood, isolated PBMCs, or DNA extracted from either of those sample types. TCRbeta CDR3 regions were amplified from genomic DNA using the immunoSEQ Assay, a bias-controlled multiplex PCR. The paper's data handling went like this. Nucleated cell counts per sample were estimated from amplification of reference gene primers within the assay. To quantify the absolute abundance of each unique TCRbeta CDR3 rearrangement, sequence reads were collapsed and filtered. For each sample, productive Simpson clonality was calculated by taking the square root of Simpson's diversity index across productive rearrangements. As stored in TCRdb, this immuneACCESS dataset retains in-frame rearrangements with V and J assigned. A fraction of the clones does not appear; measured against another copy, unresolved V genes explain less than half of the discrepancy, and the remainder lacks a known reason. The V and J calls and clone size come from that table; D and trimming were worked out from the DNA. For this sample the table gives 70,000 to 80,000 clones, of which around 86% were detected only once. 12% of the sample is taken by the ten largest.

The sequence came from a human donor in a cohort sampled during active COVID-19. Sequenced material: peripheral blood.

The CDR3 in this case is CASSLRKGDEQYF. The DNA sequence is as follows: TGTGCCAGCAGTTTACGAAAGGGGGACGAGCAGTACTTC. The receptor chain draws on TRBV28 and TRBJ2-7, and possibly TRBD1, on 6 matching bases. The CDR3 numbers 13 residues from cysteine through phenylalanine. The retained sequence is limited to the CDR3, 39 bases, with the frame set at the first base. The CDR1 and CDR2 encoded by the germline V gene are MDHEN and SYDVKM. V is cut by 2 bases and J by 5 bases, and the space between the germline ends is 10 bases.